Sequencing of this TCR beta chain was carried out in a study of cytomegalovirus exposure and HLA in healthy donors (dated by TCRdb to 2016 to 2017). Study-wide context: According to an earlier analysis of 587 of the donors, about 179 million T cells yielded 90 million to 140 million unique TCR beta sequences and 276 Gb of sequence data. The aim of the study was to test whether cataloging public T cell receptors could identify signatures of past pathogen exposure. Among some 410 genotyped donors of the cohort, an average of around 240,000 unique TCR beta nucleotide sequences were sequenced per donor, roughly 20% of them non-productive. To decide whether each TCR beta V gene segment behaved as functional or pseudogenic, an earlier analysis of some 600 of the donors relied on high-throughput TCR beta sequencing. Typing coverage differed by locus: A, B, C, DRB1 and DQB1 were typed in about 620-630 donors, DQA1 in 500 to 550, DPA1 in 600 to 610, and DPB1 in approximately 450. Rather than using new phenotypic data, the later analysis identified candidate immune exposures from TCR beta sequences and from how often those sequences occurred across donors. Four to six DR-DQ haplotypes were handled as single units for association and clustering because linkage in the cohort was strong. Donor age, sex, ethnicity and CMV serostatus were compiled alongside the repertoire data. Both class I and class II loci were covered by HLA typing, at four-digit resolution. A later genetic analysis took genome-wide SNP genotypes for about 65% of the 666 donors and used that subset as a discovery cohort. To study patterns of TCR occurrence, a later analysis re-analyzed previously published TCR beta repertoires from around 700 donors and added high-resolution HLA genotyping. Every repertoire in the discovery cohort had been generated on one and the same sequencing platform. The study profiled the T cell repertoires of about 640 subjects by immunosequencing and related them to cytomegalovirus serostatus. Among the roughly 400 genotyped donors, about 83% belonged to the genetic ancestry cluster associated with self-reported Caucasian donors. To predict cytomegalovirus infection status, the study combined high-throughput TCR immunosequencing, statistical association of individual TCRs with disease status, and machine learning. An early release that covered about 600 HLA-typed donors contained around 330 gigabases of sequencing data and around 85 million unique TCR sequences. Along with the roughly 700-subject first cohort, a separate validation cohort of roughly 110 different subjects was used.

To prepare the library, the immunoSEQ multiplex PCR assay was applied. The multiplex PCR relied on a mix of 60 forward primers for TCR Vbeta segments and 13 reverse primers for TCR Jbeta segments. The CDR3 region of rearranged TCR beta genes was amplified from genomic DNA by a multiplex PCR assay. The Illumina HiSeq System was used to sequence the amplified TCR beta libraries as 87-base-pair reads. Processing in the source paper ran as follows. Across the roughly 670 repertoires, a later analysis counted some 81 million unique TCR beta chains, around 11 million of which were shared by at least two donors. Raw reads were error-corrected and collapsed into unique sequences with a nearest-neighbor algorithm that merged closely related sequences to remove PCR and sequencing errors. CDR3 sequences were aligned to IMGT reference sequences to assign V, D and J gene segments. Each retained sequence needed at least a six-nucleotide match to both a V gene segment and a J gene segment. Rearrangements were called productive when the CDR3 lacked stop codons and stayed in frame with V and J; all others were non-productive. CDR3 was defined according to IMGT convention as the region running from the second conserved V-encoded cysteine to the conserved J-encoded phenylalanine. In an earlier analysis of 500 to 650 of the donors, sequences lacking an unambiguous match to a single V gene segment were excluded. In an earlier analysis of approximately 590 of the donors, V segments were called functional above 56.7% productive rearrangements and were called segregating when the between-donor standard deviation exceeded 5%. A statistical classification framework was built for diagnosing cytomegalovirus status from the catalog of TCR beta chain sequences. V and J gene assignment, in a later analysis, came from comparing TCR nucleotide sequences with IMGT/GENE-DB human TR gene sequences. The TCRdist pipeline was used in a later analysis to assign CDR3 sequences and most-parsimonious VDJ recombination scenarios. A later analysis defined each TCR beta chain by its CDR3 amino acid sequence plus V-gene family, and excluded reads lacking a unique V-gene family. To address suspected cross-contamination and a sequencing artifact, a later analysis removed over 500 highly shared, low-generation-probability nucleotide sequences. In a later analysis, a clonal expansion index for each public chain was calculated from normalized within-repertoire ranks of inferred template counts. In a later analysis, generation probabilities were computed with a VDJ recombination model fitted to out-of-frame rearrangements, and the resulting probabilities were checked against IGoR. Hypergeometric tests were used in a later analysis to score TCR-TCR, TCR-HLA and TCR-CMV co-occurrence, with a repertoire-size bias correction applied to the TCR pairs. False discovery rates were estimated in a later analysis by permuting HLA or CMV assignments 20 times. In a later analysis, co-occurring TCRs were grouped using DBSCAN, and TCRdist sequence similarity was added for clustering within HLA-allele-positive subsets. Co-occurrence clustering excluded repertoires with fewer than 30,000 or more than 120,000 public chains, plus five with anomalous nucleotide sharing. Not all clones reach the TCRdb copy of this immuneACCESS table, which keeps in-frame sequences only. Checked studies attribute under half of the gap to unresolved V genes and leave the rest unexplained. V, J and clone size derive from that table, while D and trimming were established from the DNA sequence. This sample's clone table shows 150,000 to 200,000 clones. The top ten clonotypes cover roughly 2% of the sample.

In regard to this clone: This receptor's antigen is unknown.

The cohort consisted of 650 to 700 healthy bone marrow donors. All cohort members were sampled while nominally healthy, although unrecorded immune exposures were likely present. The donor was CMV seronegative and belonged to the group of over 300 seronegative cohort members. Each donor provided a peripheral blood sample, and peripheral blood mononuclear cells were used for TCR beta sequencing. Genomic DNA extraction from the blood cell samples was performed with the Qiagen DNeasy Blood Extraction Kit. Results and caveats for the whole study, not just this receptor: The authors suggested that the approach could potentially be generalized to other disease states and immunological phenotypes. V-gene and J-gene trimming of TCR beta chains was associated with a missense DCLRE1C variant in a later genetic analysis, and the association was replicated in an independent cohort. In a later genetic analysis, fewer N-insertions in productive TCRs were reported among donors in an Asian-associated ancestry cluster than the approximately 710-donor mean. According to a later analysis, parvovirus B19, influenza, CMV and Epstein-Barr virus appeared linked to several top co-occurrence clusters. Correlated functional status among segregating V segments might reflect linkage disequilibrium, but an unknown experimental factor could not be ruled out. A few of the identified cytomegalovirus-associated TCR beta chains were confirmed in vitro to be specific for cytomegalovirus antigens. Presence/absence analyses assumed roughly uniform sequencing depth across donors, an assumption that may not hold. Because HLA typing was unavailable for some donors at each locus, only the typed subset was used in association tests. A later analysis found that TCR association rates varied across HLA loci, with DRB1 alleles showing the most associated TCRs and HLA-C alleles the fewest. The study listed 164 TCR beta chains as associated with cytomegalovirus. Only TCR beta chains were sequenced in this cohort, and the absence of alpha or paired-chain data limited detectable features. Immune exposure information for the cohort was limited to CMV serostatus. At a false discovery rate of 0.05, a later analysis linked under 20,000 TCR beta sequences to specific HLA alleles. A further reported finding was that TCR beta sequences accurately predicted the HLA-A and HLA-B alleles for most subjects in the first cohort. The classifier was reported to diagnose cytomegalovirus status with high specificity and sensitivity in both the original cohort and the validation cohort. Because counts were too low, roughly 18 rarely observed V segments, including chromosome 9 orphons, were left out of the earlier analysis of some 600 of the donors. Most TCR sequences were observed very rarely across donors, whereas some public TCRs were present in many individuals. A group of highly shared sequence variants was considered likely to be a technical artifact of the sequencing pipeline. In a later analysis, HLA-associated TCR beta chains were found to be more clonally expanded and to have lower generation probabilities than equally common non-associated chains. In an earlier analysis of approximately 590 of the donors, most TCR beta V segments appeared in productive rearrangements about 90% or about 30% of the time, broadly matching IMGT annotations. According to a later analysis, most CMV-associated TCR beta chains appeared to be HLA-restricted, and the HLA associations seemed to be driven largely by CMV exposure. When HLA alleles, especially DR and DQ, strongly co-occurred, TCR associations were difficult to assign to individual alleles.

The receptor was derived from a man younger than 45 in good health and CMV-seronegative. Sequenced material: PBMCs.

The DNA sequence reads TGCGCCAGCAGCTCACAGGGGGTGAGTGAAAAACTGTTTTTT. It specifies CASSSQGVSEKLFF. The chain is assembled from TRBV5-1 and TRBJ1-4; a stretch of 8 junction bases matches TRBD1. Reading from cysteine to phenylalanine, the CDR3 counts 14 amino acids. Solely the CDR3 DNA is kept, with 42 bases framed from the first base. The germline V gene supplies CDR1 SGHRS and CDR2 YFSETQ. For this chain, trimming is 3 bases at the V end and 7 bases at the J end, and the number of junction bases without a gene match is 5. Here the CDR3 is joined to the reference TRBV5-1 and TRBJ1-4 genes, and the full variable domain is: KAGVTQTPRYLIKTRGQQVTLSCSPISGHRSVSWYQQTPGQGLQFLFEYFSETQRNKGNFPGRFSGRQFSNSRSEMNVSTLELGDSALYLCASSSQGVSEKLFFGSGTQLSVL.